The clone carrying this T cell receptor beta chain was counted many times. Its antigen is not identified. The data belong to a study of response to subunit inactivated influenza vaccine. Study conclusions and caveats: With each seasonal influenza vaccination, the authors suggested, few new T cells are recruited.

From the RT-PCR reads, TCRdb called clonotypes with MiXCR, one entry per CDR3 protein. The sample yields 860,000 or so distinct CDR3 sequences, about 20% seen once. Trimming took off 7 bases at V and 5 bases at J, with 17 bases between the two ends. The V gene's germline CDR1 is DFQATT and CDR2 SNEGSKA (reference sequence). The CDR3 length is 13 residues. The specimen was PBMCs from blood, collected roughly 5 days after vaccination. The TCR sequence derives from a man aged 45-60 years who received an inactivated influenza vaccine. The chain employs TRBV20-1 and TRBJ1-2; perhaps TRBD1 as D (6 bases). CDR3: CSVWSTGIYGYTF. CDR3 coding DNA: TGCAGTGTTTGGTCAACAGGGATTTATGGCTACACCTTC.